This record covers a single TCR beta chain. Its antigen is undetermined. This specimen belongs to a study of graft-versus-host responses after intestinal transplantation. Only in-frame clones appear in the TCRdb table, and some are missing; sequencing was by immunoSEQ multiplex PCR. The repertoire consists of about 50,000 clones, with roughly 80% occurring once and the leading ten covering less than 0.55%. This material consisted of unstimulated CD4+ T cells sorted from spleen or lymph node cells, taken before transplant. The receptor's source is a human donor who was the organ donor for an intestinal transplant.

CDR3 loop: CATSRPGQGAEKLFF. The CDR3 nucleotides read TGTGCCACCAGCAGGCCGGGACAGGGGGCTGAAAAACTGTTTTTT. The chain is built from TRBV15 and TRBJ1-4, with 12 bases aligning to TRBD1. Germline V CDR1 and CDR2: LNHNV, YYDKDF (reference sequence). Unmatched junction bases numbered 3, after V lost 3 bases and J lost 7 bases. This CDR3 is built from 15 residues.